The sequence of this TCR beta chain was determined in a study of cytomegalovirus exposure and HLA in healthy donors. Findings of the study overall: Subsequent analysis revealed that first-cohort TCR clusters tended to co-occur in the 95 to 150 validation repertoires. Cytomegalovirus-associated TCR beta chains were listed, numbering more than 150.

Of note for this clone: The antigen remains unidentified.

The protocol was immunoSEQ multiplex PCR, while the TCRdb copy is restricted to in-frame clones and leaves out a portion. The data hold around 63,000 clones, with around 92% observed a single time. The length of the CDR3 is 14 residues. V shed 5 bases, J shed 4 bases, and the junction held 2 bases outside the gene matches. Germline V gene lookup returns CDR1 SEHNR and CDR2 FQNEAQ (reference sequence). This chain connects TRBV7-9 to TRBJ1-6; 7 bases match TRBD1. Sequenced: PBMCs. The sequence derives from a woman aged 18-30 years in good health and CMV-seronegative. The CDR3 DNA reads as TGTGCCAGCAGCACGGGACAGTATAATTCACCCCTCCACTTT. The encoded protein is CASSTGQYNSPLHF. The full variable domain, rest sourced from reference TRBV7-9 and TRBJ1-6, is DTGVSQNPRHKITKRGQNVTFRCDPISEHNRLYWYRQTLGQGPEFLTYFQNEAQLEKSRLLSDRFSAERPKGSFSTLEIQRTEQGDSAMYLCASSTGQYNSPLHFGNGTRLTVT.